This T cell receptor beta chain was recorded in a study of T cells in Graves' hyperthyroidism and ophthalmopathy. Study information: Peripheral blood samples were taken at initial diagnosis, prior to any treatment.

A patient was excluded if there was uncontrolled infection, other autoimmune disease, pregnancy or lactation. Amplification of TCR beta CDR3 regions used RNA as the template. Initially, a first-round RT-PCR of the TCR CDR3 employed the HTBI primer set. TCRdb ran MiXCR on the multiplex PCR reads and lists one entry per CDR3 protein. This sample has fewer than 900,000 distinct CDR3 sequences, with over 15% found just once. Regarding the study as a whole: Appearing also in blood were most of the thyroid clonotypes expanded above 0.001.

This clonotype was seen a few times. The antigen remains unidentified. With 6 bases removed from V and 5 bases from J, the gap between germline ends came to 20 bases. This CDR3 spans 15 amino acids. Germline loops: CDR1 SQVTM, CDR2 ANQGSEA. This TCR derives from a man aged 18 to 30 with Graves' hyperthyroidism. The gene calls are TRBV29-1 and TRBJ2-1, with D possibly TRBD1 on 5 matching bases. The sequencing sample was made of blood. This CDR3 is CSVISSPLGDNEQFF. CDR3 coding DNA: TGCAGCGTCATAAGTAGCCCCCTAGGGGACAATGAGCAGTTCTTC.